The rows below give T cell receptor beta chains drawn from one sample of a study of blood T cell repertoires in COVID-19. Profiling relied on immunoSEQ multiplex PCR, and the TCRdb table lists in-frame clones only, not all of them. The table lists about 210,000 clones, around 82% of them singletons, with roughly 2.8% in the top ten. The sample consisted of peripheral blood. These receptors all come from a man aged 50 to 60 with active or convalescent COVID-19. The conserved cysteine and the conserved F or W are not part of the CDR3 here. Each record gives: J gene, V gene, CDR3 protein.

j_call: TRBJ1-3
v_call: TRBV4-1
cdr3_aa: ASSQDAVSGNTIY

j_call: TRBJ1-1
v_call: TRBV3-1/TRBV3-2
cdr3_aa: ASSPLRNTEAF

j_call: TRBJ2-7
v_call: TRBV15
cdr3_aa: ATSTGGTSGEQY

j_call: TRBJ2-5
v_call: TRBV7-9
cdr3_aa: ASSLPFEETQY

j_call: TRBJ2-1
v_call: TRBV5-4
cdr3_aa: ASSGGGESSYNEQF

j_call: TRBJ2-3
v_call: TRBV28
cdr3_aa: ASSSNRATDTQY

j_call: TRBJ1-1
v_call: TRBV5-1
cdr3_aa: ASSPGRATGTEAF

j_call: TRBJ1-2
v_call: TRBV7-9
cdr3_aa: ASSHPGQGISLDYGYT

j_call: TRBJ1-2
v_call: TRBV3-1/TRBV3-2
cdr3_aa: ATSQGTGLGYT

j_call: TRBJ2-3
v_call: TRBV30
cdr3_aa: AWSVPSGGAKDTQY

j_call: TRBJ1-2
v_call: TRBV18
cdr3_aa: ASSPPRTGIMRDGYT

j_call: TRBJ2-3
v_call: TRBV2
cdr3_aa: ASSNLAGTDTQY

j_call: TRBJ1-1
v_call: TRBV9
cdr3_aa: ASSFQGDTEAF

j_call: TRBJ1-4
v_call: TRBV27
cdr3_aa: ASSPNRAGNEKLF

j_call: TRBJ2-7
v_call: TRBV7-9
cdr3_aa: ASSLGQGENEQY

j_call: TRBJ2-7
v_call: TRBV9
cdr3_aa: ASSVDTGFYEQY

j_call: TRBJ2-1
v_call: TRBV5-4
cdr3_aa: ASSLLSGGAPYNEQF

j_call: TRBJ1-1
v_call: TRBV7-9
cdr3_aa: ASSTPGSEAF

j_call: TRBJ2-2
v_call: TRBV27
cdr3_aa: ASTFRAGASGTGELF

j_call: TRBJ2-6
v_call: TRBV15
cdr3_aa: ATSRDPQGSRTGANVLT

j_call: TRBJ2-7
v_call: TRBV29-1
cdr3_aa: SVPKTSGSEQY

j_call: TRBJ1-3
v_call: TRBV6-6
cdr3_aa: ASRSLYAEVGNTIY

j_call: TRBJ2-7
v_call: TRBV9
cdr3_aa: ASSVVRQVPNEQY

j_call: TRBJ2-2
v_call: TRBV5-1
cdr3_aa: ASSLVASGRAGNTGELF

j_call: TRBJ1-5
v_call: TRBV28
cdr3_aa: ASGTGDRDYQPQH

j_call: TRBJ1-2
v_call: TRBV21-1
cdr3_aa: ASTGGGQDYGYT

j_call: TRBJ2-1
v_call: TRBV5-1
cdr3_aa: ASSLATGLLPSYEQF

j_call: TRBJ1-2
v_call: TRBV3-1/TRBV3-2
cdr3_aa: ASSPRPGQGNYGYT

j_call: TRBJ2-7
v_call: TRBV11-2
cdr3_aa: ASSRRDRPYYEQY

j_call: TRBJ1-2
v_call: TRBV2
cdr3_aa: ASSETGTYGYT

j_call: TRBJ1-5
v_call: TRBV18
cdr3_aa: ASSPGFFDRVRTQPQH

j_call: TRBJ2-1
v_call: TRBV7-9
cdr3_aa: ASSLGTGGPREQF

j_call: TRBJ2-5
v_call: TRBV27
cdr3_aa: ASSIYRTSGYQETQY

j_call: TRBJ2-1
v_call: TRBV3-1/TRBV3-2
cdr3_aa: ASQGTASYNEQF

j_call: TRBJ1-6
v_call: TRBV6-6
cdr3_aa: ASLQGRSPLH